This TCR beta chain was identified during a study of Graves' ophthalmopathy and Graves' hyperthyroidism. Study conclusions and caveats: The authors also found most expanded thyroid clonotypes above 0.001 frequency in blood. Discriminating ophthalmopathy from stable hyperthyroidism, a 13-signature model attained a sensitivity of 85% to 90% and a specificity of approximately 81%.

Trimming took 8 bases from V and 1 from J, leaving 17 bases between them. CDR1 is SEHNR, CDR2 FQNEAQ, per germline (reference sequence). The CDR3 has 15 residues. In this sample, this clonotype turned up many times. Its target is not known. Amplifying from RNA transcripts, the study obtained TCR beta CDR3 regions. HTBI-primed RT-PCR formed the first round, and a multiplex PCR formed the second. MiXCR, applied by TCRdb to the multiplex PCR reads, yields one record per CDR3 protein. The sample lists about 550,000 distinct CDR3 sequences, 35% to 40% seen once, with about 4.6% in the top ten. Only newly diagnosed hyperthyroidism patients aged 18 to 65, with under 2 months' duration, were enrolled. Diagnosis was based on clinical symptoms, serum thyroxine, TRAb, thyroid ultrasound and orbital computed tomography.

The TCR sequence derives from an adult man with Graves' hyperthyroidism. This chain connects TRBV7-9 to TRBJ1-1; the D is unclear. The sequencing input was peripheral blood or thyroid tissue (not recorded which). CDR3 in amino acids: CASSLRLVENTEAFF. DNA of the CDR3: TGTGCCAGCTCCCTAAGACTGGTGGAGAACACTGAAGCTTTCTTT.